This TCR beta chain was found in a study of cytomegalovirus exposure and HLA in healthy donors. Study-level points and caveats: Cytomegalovirus status, reportedly, was diagnosed with high specificity and sensitivity by the classifier.

Sequenced by immunoSEQ multiplex PCR; TCRdb stores in-frame clones only, minus some. The table records approximately 65,000 clones, approximately 90% of them present only once. The donors were members of the validation cohort comprising over 90 subjects, separate from the roughly 640-subject first cohort. The CDR3 is 11 residues long. Trimming shortened V by 3 bases and J by 4 bases, and 6 bases separated the two germline ends. Looked up from germline, CDR1 is DFQATT and CDR2 is SNEGSKA (reference sequence). For this clone: No antigen is known for it.

The source is a young man in good health and CMV-seronegative. The chain carries TRBV20-1 and TRBJ1-1; D call uncertain. The specimen sequenced was PBMCs. The CDR3 sequence is CSARKSTEAFF. In nucleotides, the CDR3 is TGCAGTGCTAGGAAGAGCACTGAAGCTTTCTTT.